This TCR beta chain derives from a study of T cell changes during pregnancy in multiple sclerosis. Method: immunoSEQ multiplex PCR; TCRdb's copy keeps in-frame clones and lacks some. In the table there are about 25,000 clones, 90% of which are singletons. The V and J ends lost 3 bases and 0 bases respectively, with 9 bases between them. This CDR3 is 15 amino acids long. Germline values: CDR1 LNHDA, CDR2 SQIVND (reference sequence). The chain combines TRBV19 with TRBJ1-5, with D possibly TRBD1 on 5 matching bases. The specimen comprised CD8+ T cells from peripheral blood mononuclear cells, sampled in the third trimester of pregnancy. This sequence originates from a female donor in good health, enrolled as a control in a pregnancy study. CDR3 region: CASSMAGNSNQPQHF. The CDR3 DNA reads as TGTGCCAGTAGTATGGCAGGGAATAGCAATCAGCCCCAGCATTTT.